This entry lists 17 T cell receptor beta chains sequenced from one sample in a study of identical twins (TCRdb year 2016). Receptors were amplified or captured by 5' RACE. The instrument given in TCRdb is Illumina HiSeq 2000. TCRdb itself trimmed the public reads at Q25 with fastp, ran MiXCR and retained productive beta chains. Each record represents a unique CDR3 protein, reported with the most common genes and DNA among its rows. The sample table holds hundreds of thousands of distinct CDR3 sequences, of which around 12% were seen once. The top ten constitute under 2% of the sample. In addition, the sample was reused for a study of yellow fever vaccine responses in identical twins.

Material for sequencing was PBMCs. The receptors shown here come from a woman aged 18-35 years in good health.

This clonotype turned up a few times. This sequence joins TRBV28 and TRBJ2-7, with 7 positions matching TRBD2. The CDR3 sequence is 15 residues long. Germline-derived CDR1 and CDR2 are MDHEN and SYDVKM. Unmatched junction bases numbered 7, after V lost 3 bases and J lost 2 bases. CDR3 loop: CASSFWRESPYEQYF. In DNA form, the CDR3 reads TGTGCCAGCAGTTTCTGGCGGGAGTCTCCCTACGAGCAGTACTTC.

The V call is TRBV29-1, the J call TRBJ2-1; 12 positions agree with TRBD2. Germline V gives CDR1 SQVTM, CDR2 ANQGSEA. The J segment lost 8 bases and the V segment lost 7 bases, leaving 15 bases of the junction unmatched. The CDR3 loop spans 16 amino acids. CDR3 DNA: TGCAGCGCCCTAGCCGGGACTAGCGGGTTTAGGGATGAGCAGTTCTTC. Translating gives CSALAGTSGFRDEQFF.

This clonotype has more than one count but fewer than ten. The genes are TRBV10-1 and TRBJ2-5; D is perhaps TRBD2 (6 bases). V was cut by 0 bases and J by 5 bases, with 10 bases left in between. The V gene's germline CDR1 is WNHNN and CDR2 SYGVQD (reference sequence). The CDR3 spans 14 residues. CDR3 amino acids: CASSESISGETQYF. The CDR3, as DNA: TGCGCCAGCAGTGAGTCGATTAGCGGTGAGACCCAGTACTTC.

The table lists this clonotype with a few counts. The chain couples TRBV5-1 to TRBJ2-3, with 12 bases matching TRBD2. V was clipped by 5 bases and J by 4 bases; unmatched bases: 5. CDR1 SGHRS and CDR2 YFSETQ come from the germline V gene. The CDR3 length is 15 residues. CDR3 nucleotides: TGCGCCAGCAGTCAAGGACTAGCGGGATCAGATACGCAGTATTTT. Protein: CASSQGLAGSDTQYF.

This clonotype was seen a handful of times. The chain carries TRBV7-9 and TRBJ2-1; 11 nucleotides line up with TRBD2. V lost 5 bases and J lost 4; bases outside the gene matches: 4. The CDR3 length is 15 residues. CDR1 and CDR2 from the germline V gene are SEHNR and FQNEAQ (reference sequence). CDR3 sequence reads: CASSRLAGRYNEQFF. The CDR3 coding sequence is TGTGCCAGCAGCAGACTAGCGGGGCGATACAATGAGCAGTTCTTC.

The chain has TRBV29-1 and TRBJ1-2; 10 bases are a match to TRBD1. After removal of 4 bases from V and 7 bases from J, the junction contained 15 bases not matched to a gene. The germline V gene encodes CDR1 SQVTM and CDR2 ANQGSEA. CDR3 length: 16 residues. CDR3 DNA sequence: TGCAGCGTTGGAACCCGAGGACAGGGGGAACACGGTGGCTACACCTTC. This sequence encodes CSVGTRGQGEHGGYTF.

The rearrangement uses TRBV20-1 and TRBJ1-2; TRBD1 matches at 9 bases. V shed 0 bases, J shed 11 bases, and the junction held 7 bases outside the gene matches. Germline assignment: CDR1 DFQATT and CDR2 SNEGSKA (reference sequence). This CDR3 contains 13 residues. The CDR3 sequence: CSARDGTGPWYTF. As DNA, the CDR3 is TGCAGTGCTAGAGACGGGACAGGGCCGTGGTACACCTTC.

This clonotype has just a few counts. This chain joins TRBV13 and TRBJ2-7; 9 nucleotides align to TRBD1. Unmatched junction bases numbered 8, after V lost 6 bases and J lost 2 bases. The CDR3 runs 15 residues. Germline V gives CDR1 PRHDT, CDR2 FYEKMQ (reference sequence). CDR3 protein: CASRRQGGRAYEQYF. DNA of the CDR3: TGTGCCAGCAGGCGACAGGGGGGCCGCGCCTACGAGCAGTACTTC.

J is TRBJ2-3 and V is TRBV10-3, with TRBD1 identical over 7 bases. Trimming cost V 8 bases and J 2 bases; bases outside gene matches: 4. Germline V lookup: CDR1 ENHRY, CDR2 SYGVKD. CDR3 length equals 13 residues. DNA of the CDR3: TGTGCCATCGTGGACAGGCCCACAGATACGCAGTATTTT. It yields the protein CAIVDRPTDTQYF.

The chain has TRBV15 and TRBJ2-7, with 7 bases that match TRBD2. The CDR3 has 14 amino acids. Germline values: CDR1 LNHNV, CDR2 YYDKDF (reference sequence). Trimming took 1 base from V and 2 from J; bases not matched to a gene: 2. The CDR3 coding sequence is TGTGCCACCAGCAGAGGGGCGGGGGCCTACGAGCAGTACTTC. Protein product: CATSRGAGAYEQYF.

The chain is built from TRBV7-9 and TRBJ2-7, with D perhaps TRBD1 (5 bases). V was shortened by 5 bases and J by 2 bases, with 16 bases between the two germline ends. The CDR3 spans 15 residues. Germline loops: CDR1 SEHNR, CDR2 FQNEAQ (reference sequence). The CDR3 here is CASSLDSTLPYEQYF. The CDR3 region has the DNA TGTGCCAGCAGCCTCGACAGTACCCTCCCCTACGAGCAGTACTTC.

Only a few counts were recorded for this clonotype. The chain carries TRBV20-1 and TRBJ2-5, with TRBD2 matching over 8 bases. Looked up from germline, CDR1 is DFQATT and CDR2 is SNEGSKA (reference sequence). This CDR3 spans 15 amino acids. Unmatched junction bases numbered 13, after V lost 5 bases and J lost 5 bases. The CDR3 DNA is TGCAGTGCTCCCCTTTTAGCGGGGAGTGGTGAGACCCAGTACTTC. Translating it yields CSAPLLAGSGETQYF.

This clonotype showed up many times. CDR3 in amino acids: CASSELGQGKETQYF. The DNA for the CDR3 is TGTGCCAGCAGTGAATTAGGGCAGGGGAAAGAGACCCAGTACTTC. The chain uses TRBV25-1 and TRBJ2-5, with D possibly being TRBD1 (6 bases). Per the germline V gene, CDR1 is MGHDK and CDR2 is SYGVNS. V was clipped by 1 base and J by 3 bases, with 12 bases between them. The CDR3 is 15 amino acids.

The rearrangement joins TRBV5-6 to TRBJ2-3, with D tentatively TRBD2 (5 bases). Germline assignment: CDR1 SGHDT and CDR2 YYEEEE. The V end was cut by 0 bases, the J end by 4 bases, with 15 bases between. The CDR3 spans 16 residues. The CDR3 loop is CASSLAPGMRADTQYF. CDR3 DNA sequence: TGTGCCAGCAGCTTGGCCCCAGGAATGCGGGCAGATACGCAGTATTTT.

This clonotype came up many times. The chain combines TRBV5-1 with TRBJ2-7, with D uncertain. The germline V gene encodes CDR1 SGHRS and CDR2 YFSETQ. This CDR3 region has 13 residues. With 0 bases removed from V and 7 bases from J, the gap between germline ends came to 11 bases. In nucleotides, the CDR3 is TGCGCCAGCAGCTTGGACAGCTCCTGGGAGCAGTACTTC. This codes for CASSLDSSWEQYF.

The chain couples TRBV12-3 or TRBV12-4 to TRBJ2-5; 9 bases align to TRBD2. The CDR3 has 14 residues. With V trimmed by 8 bases and J by 5 bases, 9 bases remained unmatched. The CDR3: CASRDSGGGETQYF. CDR3 nucleotide sequence: TGTGCCAGCCGGGATAGCGGGGGTGGTGAGACCCAGTACTTC.

V is TRBV6-5 and J is TRBJ2-6; D unclear. CDR1 is MNHEY, CDR2 SVGAGI, per germline. V dropped 3 bases and J dropped 3 bases, with 18 bases sitting between them. The CDR3 sequence is 18 residues long. The CDR3 nucleotides read TGTGCCAGCAGTTATGGTCCAAGCCCAGGATATGGGGCCAACGTCCTGACTTTC. It specifies CASSYGPSPGYGANVLTF.